This is a list of T cell receptor beta chains from one sample in a study of blood T cells in healthy people across ages. Via MiXCR, TCRdb re-called the 5' RACE reads, giving one row per CDR3 protein. The sample holds over 500,000 distinct CDR3 sequences; 27% are singletons and the top ten take 3% to 4%. The sample also formed part of further work on T cells of mothers and their children.

Sequenced sample: blood. The receptors were gathered from a boy between 2 and 10 years old in good health. Both conserved end residues are part of each CDR3. The D gene is left open where the match is weak. Clone size is not always given. Where it is, it says once, few, many or a class for expanded clones.

size: few; D: TRBD1; V: TRBV12-3/TRBV12-4; J: TRBJ1-2; DNA: TGTGCCAGCAGTTTGGGTCGACAGGGGGTCTATGGCTACACCTTC; CDR3: CASSLGRQGVYGYTF
size: NA; D: TRBD2; V: TRBV5-1; J: TRBJ2-7; DNA: TGCGCCAGCAGCTCCTCCGGGACTAGCGGGATCTGCGAGCAGTACTTC; CDR3: CASSSSGTSGICEQYF
size: few; D: TRBD1; V: TRBV7-9; J: TRBJ2-7; DNA: TGTGCCAGCAGCCGTAGTCATGGGACAGGGGGCTACGAGCAGTACTTC; CDR3: CASSRSHGTGGYEQYF
size: few; D: NA; V: TRBV7-3; J: TRBJ1-5; DNA: TGTGCCACCAACAGCGACCTCATGGGTACCAATCAGCCCCAGCATTTT; CDR3: CATNSDLMGTNQPQHF
size: many; D: TRBD2; V: TRBV28; J: TRBJ2-2; DNA: TGTGCCACTCAGCTTCCGGGAGGTTCCGGGGAGCTGTTTTTT; CDR3: CATQLPGGSGELFF
size: few; D: TRBD1; V: TRBV19; J: TRBJ1-1; DNA: TGTGCCAGTAGTAAACAGGGGGCCTTGAACACTGAAGCTTTCTTT; CDR3: CASSKQGALNTEAFF
size: NA; D: TRBD2; V: TRBV20-1; J: TRBJ2-1; DNA: TGCGAGCCAAGGTTCACTAGCGGCGCCTACAATGAGCAGTTCTTC; CDR3: CEPRFTSGAYNEQFF
size: NA; D: TRBD2; V: TRBV7-9; J: TRBJ2-5; DNA: TGTGCCAGCAGCTTAGAAGAGGCTAGCGGGCAGACCCAGTACTTC; CDR3: CASSLEEASGQTQYF
size: NA; D: NA; V: TRBV29-1; J: TRBJ2-3; DNA: TGCAGCGTTGCGGACAACACAGATACGCAGTATTTT; CDR3: CSVADNTDTQYF
size: few; D: NA; V: TRBV27; J: TRBJ1-5; DNA: TGTGCCAGCAGTCCCACTGGACAGCCCCAGCATTTT; CDR3: CASSPTGQPQHF
size: NA; D: TRBD1; V: TRBV3-1; J: TRBJ1-3; DNA: TGTGCCAGCAAAGAGACAGGGACTGGAAACACCATATATTTT; CDR3: CASKETGTGNTIYF
size: NA; D: NA; V: TRBV20-1; J: TRBJ1-4; DNA: TGCAGTGCTAGAGAGACGGGGGGGGTCGGCAAAAATGAAAAACTGTTTTTT; CDR3: CSARETGGVGKNEKLFF
size: few; D: TRBD1; V: TRBV12-3/TRBV12-4; J: TRBJ2-1; DNA: TGTGCCAGCAGTTTAAGACAGGGTAGTCATGGTTGGTTCTTC; CDR3: CASSLRQGSHGWFF
size: many; D: TRBD1; V: TRBV19; J: TRBJ1-4; DNA: TGTGCCAGTAGTCTCCCGGGACAGGGTCAAACAAAGGCCGGAAAACTGTTTTTT; CDR3: CASSLPGQGQTKAGKLFF
size: NA; D: TRBD1; V: TRBV7-2; J: TRBJ2-1; DNA: TGTGCCAGCAGTCGTCGACAGGGAGACTACAATGAGCAGTTCTTC; CDR3: CASSRRQGDYNEQFF
size: few; D: TRBD1; V: TRBV24-1; J: TRBJ1-2; DNA: TGTGCCACCAGTGACTCCGACAGGGGCGATGGCTACACCTTC; CDR3: CATSDSDRGDGYTF
size: many; D: NA; V: TRBV19; J: TRBJ1-1; DNA: TGTGCCAGTACCCCAGGGAACACTGAAGCTTTCTTT; CDR3: CASTPGNTEAFF
size: many; D: TRBD1; V: TRBV5-1; J: TRBJ1-1; DNA: TGCGCCAGCAGCCCGGACAGGGTTGGAACTGAAGCTTTCTTT; CDR3: CASSPDRVGTEAFF
size: NA; D: NA; V: TRBV7-6; J: TRBJ1-2; DNA: TGTGCCAGCAGCACGCACCGGGACACGGCCCACTATGGCTACACCTTC; CDR3: CASSTHRDTAHYGYTF
size: once; D: TRBD2; V: TRBV29-1; J: TRBJ2-1; DNA: TGCAGCGCCCATAGCGGGAGTGGAAAAAATGAGCAGTTCTTC; CDR3: CSAHSGSGKNEQFF
size: many; D: NA; V: TRBV6-1; J: TRBJ1-5; DNA: TGTGCCAGCAGTGTTGAAACCCTTCGGGGCAATCAGCCCCAGCATTTT; CDR3: CASSVETLRGNQPQHF
size: NA; D: NA; V: TRBV6-5; J: TRBJ1-1; DNA: TGTGCCAGCTCAAGGGGATACAACACTGAAGCTTTCTTT; CDR3: CASSRGYNTEAFF
size: NA; D: TRBD1; V: TRBV7-2; J: TRBJ1-2; DNA: TGTGCCAGCAGTGAACGCTCCCGGGACAGCAAATATGGCTACACCTTC; CDR3: CASSERSRDSKYGYTF
size: NA; D: TRBD2; V: TRBV5-1; J: TRBJ2-3; DNA: TGCGCCAGCAGCTTTGCGGGGGGCCGCACAGATACGCAGTATTTT; CDR3: CASSFAGGRTDTQYF
size: NA; D: TRBD2; V: TRBV5-1; J: TRBJ2-3; DNA: TGCGCCAGCGAACTAGCGGGGGGGAGTAGCACAGATACGCAGTATTTT; CDR3: CASELAGGSSTDTQYF
size: once; D: NA; V: TRBV24-1; J: TRBJ2-3; DNA: TGTGCCACCAGTGATAACAACACAGATACGCAGTATTTT; CDR3: CATSDNNTDTQYF
size: few; D: NA; V: TRBV29-1; J: TRBJ1-1; DNA: TGCAGCGTTGAGACAGTTGTAAACACTGAAGCTTTCTTT; CDR3: CSVETVVNTEAFF
size: few; D: NA; V: TRBV3-1; J: TRBJ2-1; DNA: TGTGCCAGCAGCCAAGAGACTAGGGGATTTTACAATGAGCAGTTCTTC; CDR3: CASSQETRGFYNEQFF
size: NA; D: NA; V: TRBV5-5; J: TRBJ1-2; DNA: TGTGCCAGCAGCGCCCCGACAGGACGCTATGGCTACACCTTC; CDR3: CASSAPTGRYGYTF
size: NA; D: TRBD1; V: TRBV12-3/TRBV12-4; J: TRBJ1-2; DNA: TGTGCCAGCAGCAAAACGGACAGGGGATCTGGCTACACCTTC; CDR3: CASSKTDRGSGYTF
size: NA; D: TRBD2; V: TRBV10-1; J: TRBJ2-3; DNA: TGCGCCAGCAGCGGTGGAGCGGGGGGTACAGATACGCAGTATTTT; CDR3: CASSGGAGGTDTQYF
size: few; D: TRBD2; V: TRBV7-2; J: TRBJ2-7; DNA: TGTGCCAGCAGCTTAGGAATGGCGGGGGGGCCCGAGCAGTACTTC; CDR3: CASSLGMAGGPEQYF
size: few; D: NA; V: TRBV20-1; J: TRBJ1-6; DNA: TGCAGTGCTAGAGATGAGGGGGGCTCCTATAATTCACCCCTCCACTTT; CDR3: CSARDEGGSYNSPLHF
size: NA; D: NA; V: TRBV6-6; J: TRBJ1-5; DNA: TGTGCCAGCAGTCTCCGGATTAGCAATCAGCCCCAGCATTTT; CDR3: CASSLRISNQPQHF
size: few; D: NA; V: TRBV6-2/TRBV6-3; J: TRBJ2-5; DNA: TGTGCCAGCAGTTACACCAGGAATCATAAGGGGAGAGAGACCCAGTACTTC; CDR3: CASSYTRNHKGRETQYF
size: NA; D: NA; V: TRBV6-2/TRBV6-3; J: TRBJ1-1; DNA: TGTGCCAGCAGTTACATCGTCGACACTGAAGCTTTCTTT; CDR3: CASSYIVDTEAFF
size: NA; D: NA; V: TRBV4-3; J: TRBJ1-3; DNA: TGCGCCAGCAGCCAAGATCTTCAAGTGGTTGGAAACACCATATATTTT; CDR3: CASSQDLQVVGNTIYF
size: few; D: NA; V: TRBV19; J: TRBJ2-1; DNA: TGTGCCAGTAGTATACCCGGGACTTCGGACAATGAGCAGTTCTTC; CDR3: CASSIPGTSDNEQFF
size: NA; D: TRBD1; V: TRBV20-1; J: TRBJ2-5; DNA: TGCAGTGCTAAGGGGCGCCGGGACAGGGACCGCAGGACCCAGTACTTC; CDR3: CSAKGRRDRDRRTQYF
size: few; D: NA; V: TRBV11-2; J: TRBJ2-5; DNA: TGTGCCAGCAGCCCCGCGGGCTACACACAAGAGACCCAGTACTTC; CDR3: CASSPAGYTQETQYF
size: NA; D: TRBD2; V: TRBV15; J: TRBJ2-3; DNA: TGTGCCACCAGCAGAGGGTACCCAGCGGGGACGGGAGATACGCAGTATTTT; CDR3: CATSRGYPAGTGDTQYF
size: many; D: TRBD2; V: TRBV2; J: TRBJ2-7; DNA: TGTGCCAGCAGCGGCAGCGGGGGCCCCTCCCTCGGTCAGTACTTC; CDR3: CASSGSGGPSLGQYF